A single T cell receptor beta chain is shown here with its context. What it recognizes is unknown. At one end the junction does not follow the germline gene, possibly because of a read error. The second PCR ran about 6 to 11 cycles with a sample-barcoded 5' primer and J-beta primers. One entry per CDR3 protein, called by TCRdb with MiXCR from the 5' RACE reads. The profile shows hundreds of thousands of distinct CDR3 sequences, more than 50% of them singletons. The CDR3 extends over 15 amino acids. The V gene's germline CDR1 is MDHEN and CDR2 SYDVKM. This sample is part of a study of blood T cells in healthy people across ages. Study-wide points: Higher diversity, along with more naive CD4+ cells, distinguished long-lived donors from aged donors. Strong correlation existed between TCR beta diversity and naive T cell percentage.

The sample taken for sequencing was blood. The receptor's source is a man aged 35-49 years in good health. V gene TRBV28 combines with J gene TRBJ2-3; tentative D call: TRBD2 (6 bases). CDR3 residues: CASYSYGGATGTQYF. The CDR3 DNA sequence: TGTGCCAGCTACTCTTACGGCGGGGCCACAGGTACGCAGTATTTT.